This T cell receptor (beta chain) was obtained from a study of spatial heterogeneity in lung cancer. TCRdb re-called the 5' RACE reads through MiXCR, storing one row per CDR3 protein. The sample carries some 44,000 distinct CDR3 sequences, roughly 13% recorded once. V was trimmed by 7 bases and J by 5 bases, leaving 15 bases between them. Looked up from germline, CDR1 is MDHEN and CDR2 is SYDVKM. This CDR3 has 13 residues. This clonotype was recorded a few times. Time point reported: sample taken at primary tumor resection. Unsorted tumor, nontumor lung tissue or cryopreserved PBMC supplied the whole RNA.

The chain has TRBV28 and TRBJ2-7; no clear D gene. This clonotype was sampled from a male donor with early-stage non-small cell lung cancer. Material: PBMCs, obtained at surgery. DNA of the CDR3: TGTGCCAGCACTCCCGTCCTTATCGACGAGCAGTACTTC. Protein sequence: CASTPVLIDEQYF.